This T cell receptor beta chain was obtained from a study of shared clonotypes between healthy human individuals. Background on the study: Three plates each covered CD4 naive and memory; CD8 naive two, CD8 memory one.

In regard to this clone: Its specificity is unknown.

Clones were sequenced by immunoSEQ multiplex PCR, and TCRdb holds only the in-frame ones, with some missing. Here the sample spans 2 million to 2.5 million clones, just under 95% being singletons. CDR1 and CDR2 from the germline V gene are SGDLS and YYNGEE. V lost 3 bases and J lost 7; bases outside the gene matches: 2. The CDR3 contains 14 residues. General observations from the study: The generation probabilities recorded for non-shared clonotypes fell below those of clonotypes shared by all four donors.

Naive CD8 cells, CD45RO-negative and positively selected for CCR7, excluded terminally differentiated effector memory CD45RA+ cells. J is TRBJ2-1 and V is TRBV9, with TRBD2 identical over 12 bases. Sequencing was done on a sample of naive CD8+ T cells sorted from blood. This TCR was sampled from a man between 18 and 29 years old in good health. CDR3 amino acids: CASSATSGSNEQFF. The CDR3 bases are TGTGCCAGCAGCGCGACTAGCGGGAGTAATGAGCAGTTCTTC. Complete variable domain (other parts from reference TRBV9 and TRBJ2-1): DSGVTQTPKHLITATGQRVTLRCSPRSGDLSVYWYQQSLDQGLQFLIQYYNGEERAKGNILERFSAQQFPDLHSELNLSSLELGDSALYFCASSATSGSNEQFFGPGTRLTVL.